These 25 T cell receptor beta chains share one sample of origin, sequenced in a study of blood T cell dynamics during melanoma immunotherapy. The data were produced by immunoSEQ multiplex PCR, yet TCRdb's version contains in-frame clones alone and is incomplete. Of under 15,000 clones in the sample, around 85% were seen once. Regarding time point: pre-treatment baseline. Sequenced here: blood, sampled from a patient treated with checkpoint blockade. These receptor sequences come from a human donor with melanoma.

The gene calls are TRBV6-1 and TRBJ2-1; TRBD1 might be the D (5 bases). The CDR3 contains 14 residues. The germline V and J ends were trimmed by 8 bases and 7 bases, with 18 bases remaining between them. Germline CDR1 is MNHNS and CDR2 is SASEGT. DNA of the CDR3: TGTGCCAGCTTAAATACGCTTCAGGGAAATGAGCAGTTCTTC. Translated, it gives CASLNTLQGNEQFF.

The chain joins TRBV6-1 to TRBJ2-7; D is unresolved. The germline V gene encodes CDR1 MNHNS and CDR2 SASEGT. V gave up 7 bases and J gave up 1 base, with 17 bases separating them. The CDR3 spans 15 residues. CDR3 in amino acids: CASTMNWDPSYEQYF. The CDR3 DNA sequence: TGTGCCAGCACTATGAACTGGGATCCATCCTACGAGCAGTACTTC.

This clone was counted a single time. This rearrangement joins TRBV18 to TRBJ1-2, with TRBD1 matching over 8 bases. Trimming took 3 bases from V and 12 from J; bases not matched to a gene: 9. The CDR3 sequence is 13 residues long. Per the germline V gene, CDR1 is KGHSH and CDR2 is LQKENI. The CDR3 reads CASSPSDRASHTF. In nucleotides, the CDR3 is TGTGCCAGCTCACCGTCGGACAGGGCTAGTCACACCTTC.

The rearrangement uses TRBV6-6 and TRBJ2-1; 9 bases map to TRBD2. J lost 0 bases, V lost 2 bases, and 2 bases had no gene match. Germline-derived CDR1 and CDR2 are MNHNY and SVGAGI (reference sequence). This CDR3 has 16 amino acids. The CDR3 loop is CASSYPGLASYNEQFF. For the CDR3, the DNA is TGTGCCAGCAGTTACCCGGGACTAGCCTCCTACAATGAGCAGTTCTTC.

The chain has TRBV10-3 and TRBJ2-7; TRBD1 agrees at 10 bases. V lost 2 bases to trimming and J lost 4 bases; unmatched junction nucleotides: 2. Per germline, CDR1 ENHRY and CDR2 SYGVKD. The CDR3 extends over 14 amino acids. CDR3 bases: TGTGCCATCAGTGAGACGGACAGGGGGTACGAGCAGTACTTC. It encodes CAISETDRGYEQYF.

This chain uses TRBV5-6 with TRBJ2-5, with D perhaps matching TRBD1 (6 bases). The germline V gene encodes CDR1 SGHDT and CDR2 YYEEEE. This CDR3 spans 14 amino acids. The V gene lost 0 bases and the J gene lost 4 bases, with 10 bases spanning the gap. This CDR3 is CASSLGGPGETQYF. For the CDR3, the DNA is TGTGCCAGCAGCTTGGGGGGGCCGGGAGAGACCCAGTACTTC.

This chain joins TRBV6-6 and TRBJ1-1; possibly TRBD1 for D (5 bases). There are 14 residues in the CDR3. Germline V gene lookup returns CDR1 MNHNY and CDR2 SVGAGI (reference sequence). V lost 6 bases, J lost 7 bases, and 18 bases lay in between. The CDR3 DNA sequence: TGTGCCAGCAGCCAAGGGACGATTCAAATTGAAGCTTTCTTT. This encodes CASSQGTIQIEAFF.

The rearrangement uses TRBV28 and TRBJ1-2; D gene unclear. CDR1 is MDHEN and CDR2 is SYDVKM in the germline V gene. V was shortened by 1 base and J by 0 bases, with 9 bases between the two germline ends. This CDR3 contains 15 residues. The CDR3: CASSLLISSNYGYTF. The CDR3 nucleotides are TGTGCCAGCAGTTTATTAATTTCATCTAACTATGGCTACACCTTC.

The CDR3 spells CAISESKDSYTF. In DNA, the CDR3 is TGTGCCATCAGTGAGTCGAAGGATAGCTACACCTTC. The V call is TRBV10-3, the J call TRBJ1-2; D unclear. Germline assignment: CDR1 ENHRY and CDR2 SYGVKD. The V end lost 0 bases, the J end lost 9 bases, and 8 bases lay between the germline ends. This CDR3 is built from 12 residues.

This chain links TRBV4-2 with TRBJ2-5, with D perhaps matching TRBD2 (6 bases). The J call may be mistaken, given a closer DNA end match to TRBJ2-7. CDR1 is LGHNA and CDR2 is YNFKEQ in the germline V gene. The CDR3 is 14 amino acids. CDR3 bases: TGTGCCAGCAGCCAAGAGTCGCGGGGCTACGAGCAGTACTTC. Translated, it gives CASSQESRGYEQYF.

The chain couples TRBV7-2 to TRBJ2-7; 7 positions agree with TRBD2. CDR1 SGHTA and CDR2 FQGNSA come from the germline V gene. J lost 4 bases, V lost 7 bases, and 13 bases had no gene match. The CDR3 covers 15 residues. CDR3 loop: CASTSGGFSTYEQYF. CDR3 sequence (DNA): TGTGCCAGCACGTCCGGGGGGTTCTCCACATACGAGCAGTACTTC.

The J gene is TRBJ1-2, the V gene TRBV9, with TRBD1 matching 11 bases. Trimming cost V 7 bases and J 2 bases; bases outside gene matches: 7. Germline values: CDR1 SGDLS, CDR2 YYNGEE. The CDR3 contains 15 residues. CDR3 nucleotide sequence: TGTGCCAGCGCTCCACGGGACAGGGGGAACTATGGCTACACCTTC. Residues: CASAPRDRGNYGYTF.

The chain is built from TRBV5-1 and TRBJ2-3; 7 nucleotides line up with TRBD2. CDR3 length equals 15 residues. The V gene's germline CDR1 is SGHRS and CDR2 YFSETQ. V dropped 2 bases and J dropped 2; count of bases not matched to a gene: 5. DNA for the CDR3: TGCGCCAGCAGCTTCGCGGGGGAGACCACAGATACGCAGTATTTT. Protein sequence: CASSFAGETTDTQYF.

J is TRBJ1-1 and V is TRBV7-2, with 7 nucleotides matching TRBD1. The ends lost 10 bases at V and 9 bases at J; junction bases unmatched: 8. This CDR3 comprises 11 residues. Germline values: CDR1 SGHTA, CDR2 FQGNSA. DNA of the CDR3: TGTGCCACCGCCCGAGGGGGCCAAGCTTTCTTT. Translated: CATARGGQAFF.

For the CDR3, the DNA is TGTGCCTGGAGTGTACTTGGTTTTCTTACAGGCTACACTGAAGCTTTCTTT. It codes for CAWSVLGFLTGYTEAFF. V usage is TRBV30 and J usage is TRBJ1-1, with a weak D call TRBD1 (5 bases). This CDR3 spans 17 amino acids. CDR1 is GTSNPN and CDR2 is SVGIG in the germline V gene (reference sequence). Trimming took 0 bases from V and 3 from J, leaving 20 bases between them. The variable domain in full, with the rest retrieved from reference TRBV30 and TRBJ1-1, is SQTIHQWPATLVQPVGSPLSLECTVEGTSNPNLYWYRQAAGRGLQLLFYSVGIGQISSEVPQNLSASRPQDRQFILSSKKLLLSDSGFYLCAWSVLGFLTGYTEAFFGQGTRLTVV.

The chain combines TRBV7-9 with TRBJ2-5; D ambiguous. V gave up 2 bases and J gave up 2 bases, with 15 bases separating them. This CDR3 spans 16 amino acids. Germline CDR1 and CDR2: SEHNR and FQNEAQ (reference sequence). The CDR3 region has the DNA TGTGCCAGCAGCTTAATTGGAAAGCTCGAGCAAGAGACCCAGTACTTC. Its translation is CASSLIGKLEQETQYF.

The chain is built from TRBV6-6 and TRBJ1-5; 7 positions agree with TRBD1. CDR1 and CDR2 (germline): MNHNY, SVGAGI (reference sequence). The CDR3 totals 16 residues. V gave up 2 bases and J gave up 0 bases; unmatched junction bases: 4. CDR3 region: CASSYDRVPSNQPQHF. Here the CDR3 DNA reads TGTGCCAGCAGTTACGACAGGGTTCCTAGCAATCAGCCCCAGCATTTT.

The chain recombines TRBV5-8 with TRBJ1-6; D uncertain. The CDR3 consists of 11 residues. Germline CDR1 is SGHTS and CDR2 is YDEGEE. Trimming left V 4 bases short and J 7 bases short, with 3 bases between. The CDR3 protein is CASSMNSPLHF. CDR3 in DNA: TGTGCCAGCAGCATGAATTCACCCCTCCACTTT.

V usage is TRBV7-3 and J usage is TRBJ1-2, with D uncertain. Trimming pared 5 bases from V and 0 bases from J, leaving 7 bases between. Germline V gene data show CDR1 as SGHTA and CDR2 as FQGTGA. The CDR3 is made up of 13 amino acids. The CDR3 bases are TGTGCCAGCAGCCTCGGACCTAACTATGGCTACACCTTC. Residues: CASSLGPNYGYTF. The entire variable domain, with the rest obtained from reference TRBV7-3 and TRBJ1-2, is as follows: GAGVSQTPSNKVTEKGKYVELRCDPISGHTALYWYRQSLGQGPEFLIYFQGTGAADDSGLPNDRFFAVRPEGSVSTLKIQRTERGDSAVYLCASSLGPNYGYTFGSGTRLTVV.

V gene TRBV6-5 combines with J gene TRBJ1-1, with D perhaps TRBD1 (6 bases). V lost 6 bases and J lost 0, with 11 bases in between. The CDR3 has 14 residues. Germline assignment: CDR1 MNHEY and CDR2 SVGAGI. The CDR3 here is CASRLDRVNTEAFF. CDR3 bases: TGTGCCAGCAGACTGGACAGAGTGAACACTGAAGCTTTCTTT.

As DNA, the CDR3 is TGCGCCAGCAGCTACCGGGACAGGGGCAATCAGCCCCAGCATTTT. Translating gives CASSYRDRGNQPQHF. The chain carries TRBV4-1 and TRBJ1-5; the match to TRBD1 covers 9 bases. With V trimmed by 5 bases and J by 2 bases, 4 bases remained unmatched. This CDR3 is 15 amino acids long. CDR1 and CDR2 from the germline V gene are MGHRA and YSYEKL.

The chain combines TRBV7-2 with TRBJ1-5; D possibly corresponds to TRBD1 (5 bases). This CDR3 has 16 amino acids. Between the trimmed V and J ends, which lost 2 bases and 6 bases, there was a span of 17 bases. Germline V gene lookup returns CDR1 SGHTA and CDR2 FQGNSA. In nucleotides, the CDR3 is TGTGCCAGCAGCTTAAATCAGGGAATGTCTGGTCAGCCCCAGCATTTT. As protein: CASSLNQGMSGQPQHF.

The V gene is TRBV11-1, the J gene TRBJ1-2; 7 bases are shared with TRBD1. The CDR3 is 14 amino acids. V lost 5 bases, J lost 5 bases, and 8 bases stayed unmatched. The germline gives CDR1 SGHAT, CDR2 FQDESV (reference sequence). The DNA for the CDR3 is TGTGCCAGCAGCCCGTGGACAGGCGATTATGGCTACACCTTC. It is translated as CASSPWTGDYGYTF.

V gene TRBV14 combines with J gene TRBJ1-1, with D possibly TRBD1 on 5 matching bases. This CDR3 region has 15 residues. The germline CDR1 and CDR2 sequences are SGHDN and FVKESK. Between the trimmed V and J ends, which lost 5 bases and 0 bases, there was a span of 13 bases. This chain's CDR3 is CASSLGTFLNTEAFF. DNA for the CDR3: TGTGCCAGCAGCTTGGGGACGTTCTTGAACACTGAAGCTTTCTTT.

This chain connects TRBV27 to TRBJ1-1; 9 nucleotides agree with TRBD1. V gave up 2 bases and J gave up 1 base; unmatched junction bases: 2. The CDR3 is 15 amino acids. Germline V gene sequence: CDR1 MNHEY, CDR2 SMNVEV (reference sequence). As DNA, the CDR3 is TGTGCCAGCAGTTTAGGGACAGGGTCGAACACTGAAGCTTTCTTT. Amino acids: CASSLGTGSNTEAFF.